Each of the 11 T cell receptor beta chains below was sequenced from the same sample in a study of OX40 agonist ivuxolimab in advanced cancers. The assay was immunoSEQ multiplex PCR, and TCRdb's table has in-frame clones only and misses some. The sample has under 80,000 clones; approximately 81% are singletons. This specimen consisted of CD4+ or CD8+ T cells sorted from blood, obtained in a trial of the OX40 agonist ivuxolimab. Receptor source: an adult with an advanced solid tumor such as melanoma, head and neck, liver or kidney cancer.

The chain uses TRBV19 and TRBJ1-4; D unresolved. Germline V CDR1 and CDR2: LNHDA, SQIVND (reference sequence). V was clipped by 10 bases and J by 8 bases, with 14 bases between them. CDR3 length: 12 amino acids. In DNA, the CDR3 is TGTGCCACTCAAGGGTATGCGGAAAAACTGTTTTTT. It codes for CATQGYAEKLFF.

The gene calls are TRBV27 and TRBJ1-2; perhaps TRBD1 as D (5 bases). CDR1 is MNHEY and CDR2 is SMNVEV in the germline V gene (reference sequence). Trimming shortened V by 6 bases and J by 4 bases, and 15 bases separated the two germline ends. CDR3 size: 14 residues. The CDR3: CASRKPGGGYGYTF. The CDR3, as DNA: TGTGCCAGCAGGAAACCCGGGGGAGGCTATGGCTACACCTTC.

This chain connects TRBV9 to TRBJ2-3, with no clear D. Germline assignment: CDR1 SGDLS and CDR2 YYNGEE. V was cut by 0 bases and J by 2 bases, with 10 bases left in between. The CDR3 has 15 amino acids. The CDR3 coding sequence is TGTGCCAGCAGCGTAGACGTCCTAGTCACAGATACGCAGTATTTT. Encoded protein: CASSVDVLVTDTQYF.

This chain links TRBV7-9 with TRBJ1-2; D is ambiguous. The germline gives CDR1 SEHNR, CDR2 FQNEAQ (reference sequence). V lost 4 bases to trimming and J lost 2 bases, with 5 bases between them. The CDR3 runs 12 residues. The CDR3 loop reads CASSSNNYGYTF. The CDR3 DNA reads as TGTGCCAGCAGCTCTAACAACTATGGCTACACCTTC. The entire variable domain, with the rest obtained from reference TRBV7-9 and TRBJ1-2, is as follows: DTGVSQNPRHKITKRGQNVTFRCDPISEHNRLYWYRQTLGQGPEFLTYFQNEAQLEKSRLLSDRFSAERPKGSFSTLEIQRTEQGDSAMYLCASSSNNYGYTFGSGTRLTVV.

The chain has TRBV28 and TRBJ2-7; 8 bases fit TRBD2. Germline CDR1 MDHEN, CDR2 SYDVKM. Germline trimming cut 4 bases from V and 6 bases from J; bases unmatched to any gene: 8. The CDR3 extends over 14 amino acids. Here the CDR3 reads CASSSQPTSGEQYF. The CDR3, as DNA: TGTGCCAGCAGTTCACAACCTACTAGCGGCGAGCAGTACTTC.

This chain links TRBV11-2 with TRBJ1-3; 9 bases agree with TRBD1. V was clipped by 3 bases and J by 4 bases; unmatched bases: 10. Germline V gene lookup returns CDR1 SGHAT and CDR2 FQNNGV. The CDR3 runs to 17 residues. This CDR3 is CASSLIRDRAAGNTIYF. As DNA, the CDR3 is TGTGCCAGCAGCTTGATCCGGGACAGGGCGGCGGGAAACACCATATATTTT.

V usage is TRBV7-8 and J usage is TRBJ2-7; the match to TRBD2 covers 10 bases. Germline-derived CDR1 and CDR2 are SGHVS and FQNEAQ. The CDR3 has 14 residues. The trim removed 5 bases at V and 7 bases at J, leaving 8 bases unmatched. In DNA, the CDR3 is TGTGCCAGCAGCGTGCTAGCGGGAGTAGGAGAGCAGTACTTC. Protein product: CASSVLAGVGEQYF.

This rearrangement joins TRBV6-6 to TRBJ1-2, with D possibly matching TRBD1 (5 bases). Germline lookup yields CDR1 MNHNY and CDR2 SVGAGI (reference sequence). The CDR3 totals 12 residues. V was clipped by 9 bases and J by 3 bases, with 11 bases between them. In nucleotides, the CDR3 is TGTGCCAGTCGACAGAGAGACTATGGCTACACCTTC. Protein: CASRQRDYGYTF.

The rearrangement links TRBV6-5 to TRBJ1-4; D unclear. V was shortened by 2 bases and J by 8 bases, with 3 bases between the two germline ends. CDR1 is MNHEY and CDR2 is SVGAGI in the germline V gene. The CDR3 is 11 amino acids. CDR3 in amino acids: CASSYGEKLFF. The DNA of the CDR3 is TGTGCCAGCAGTTACGGGGAAAAACTGTTTTTT.

This chain connects TRBV30 to TRBJ2-4, with 9 bases that match TRBD1. V was clipped by 3 bases and J by 6 bases; unmatched bases: 9. The CDR3 loop spans 15 amino acids. Germline CDR1 is GTSNPN and CDR2 is SVGIG (reference sequence). CDR3 DNA: TGTGCCTGGAGACCGGCCACAGGGGGCGGAAACATTCAGTACTTC. Translated: CAWRPATGGGNIQYF. The full variable domain, rest sourced from reference TRBV30 and TRBJ2-4, is SQTIHQWPATLVQPVGSPLSLECTVEGTSNPNLYWYRQAAGRGLQLLFYSVGIGQISSEVPQNLSASRPQDRQFILSSKKLLLSDSGFYLCAWRPATGGGNIQYFGAGTRLSVL.

V is TRBV9 and J is TRBJ2-6; D is undetermined. The CDR3 length is 18 residues. Germline CDR1 is SGDLS and CDR2 is YYNGEE. Between the trimmed V and J ends, which lost 2 bases and 2 bases, there was a span of 17 bases. This CDR3 is CASSVGLERMAGANVLTF. The CDR3 coding sequence is TGTGCCAGCAGCGTGGGGTTGGAGAGAATGGCTGGGGCCAACGTCCTGACTTTC.